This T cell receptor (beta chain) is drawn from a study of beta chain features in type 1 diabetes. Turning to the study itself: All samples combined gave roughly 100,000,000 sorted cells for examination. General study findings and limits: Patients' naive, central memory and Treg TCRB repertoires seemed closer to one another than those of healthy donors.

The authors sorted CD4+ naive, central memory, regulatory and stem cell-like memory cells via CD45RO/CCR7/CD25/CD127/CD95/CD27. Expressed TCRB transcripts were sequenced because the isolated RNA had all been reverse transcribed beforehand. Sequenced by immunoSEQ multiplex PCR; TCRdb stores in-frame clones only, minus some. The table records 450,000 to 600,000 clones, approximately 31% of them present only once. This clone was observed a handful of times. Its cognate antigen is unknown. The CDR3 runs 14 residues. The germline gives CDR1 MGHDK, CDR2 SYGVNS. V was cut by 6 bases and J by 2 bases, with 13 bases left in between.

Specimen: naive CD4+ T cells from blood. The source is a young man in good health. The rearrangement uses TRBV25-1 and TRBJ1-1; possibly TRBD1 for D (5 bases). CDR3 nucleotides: TGTGCCAGCAGCGAACAGGTCGACAACACTGAAGCTTTCTTT. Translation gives CASSEQVDNTEAFF.